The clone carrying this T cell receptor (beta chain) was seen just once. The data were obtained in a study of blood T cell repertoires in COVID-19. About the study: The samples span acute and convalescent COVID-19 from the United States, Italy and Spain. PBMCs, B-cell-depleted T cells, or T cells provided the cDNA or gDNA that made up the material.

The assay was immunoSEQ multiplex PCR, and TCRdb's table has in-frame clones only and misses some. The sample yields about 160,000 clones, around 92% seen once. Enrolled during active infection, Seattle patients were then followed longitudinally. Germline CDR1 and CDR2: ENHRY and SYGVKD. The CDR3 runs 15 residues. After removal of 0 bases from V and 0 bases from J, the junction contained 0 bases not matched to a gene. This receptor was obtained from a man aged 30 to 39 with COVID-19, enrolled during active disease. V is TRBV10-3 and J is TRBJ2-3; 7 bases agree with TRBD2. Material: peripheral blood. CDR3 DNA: TGTGCCATCAGTGAGTCTAGCGGGAGCACAGATACGCAGTATTTT. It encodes CAISESSGSTDTQYF.